This T cell receptor (beta chain) was captured in a study of cytomegalovirus exposure and HLA in healthy donors. Both 60 Vbeta primers and 13 Jbeta primers went into the PCR. Clones were sequenced by immunoSEQ multiplex PCR, and TCRdb holds only the in-frame ones, with some missing. The table lists around 140,000 clones, 75% to 80% of them singletons. In the case of this clone: No antigen is known for it.

Study-wide findings and caveats: The availability of immune exposure information extended only to CMV serostatus.

V was pared by 6 bases and J by 0 bases, with 8 bases between. The CDR3 totals 14 residues. Germline V gene data show CDR1 as SNHLY and CDR2 as FYNNEI. This chain uses TRBV2 with TRBJ2-2, with D hard to call. This sequence was found in a woman aged 60-75 years in good health and CMV-seronegative. Sequenced sample: PBMCs. The CDR3 loop is CASRSQTNTGELFF. CDR3 nucleotides: TGTGCCAGCAGGTCCCAGACGAACACCGGGGAGCTGTTTTTT. The full variable domain, its missing parts supplied by reference TRBV2 and TRBJ2-2, is EPEVTQTPSHQVTQMGQEVILRCVPISNHLYFYWYRQILGQKVEFLVSFYNNEISEKSEIFDDQFSVERPDGSNFTLKIRSTKLEDSAMYFCASRSQTNTGELFFGEGSRLTVL.